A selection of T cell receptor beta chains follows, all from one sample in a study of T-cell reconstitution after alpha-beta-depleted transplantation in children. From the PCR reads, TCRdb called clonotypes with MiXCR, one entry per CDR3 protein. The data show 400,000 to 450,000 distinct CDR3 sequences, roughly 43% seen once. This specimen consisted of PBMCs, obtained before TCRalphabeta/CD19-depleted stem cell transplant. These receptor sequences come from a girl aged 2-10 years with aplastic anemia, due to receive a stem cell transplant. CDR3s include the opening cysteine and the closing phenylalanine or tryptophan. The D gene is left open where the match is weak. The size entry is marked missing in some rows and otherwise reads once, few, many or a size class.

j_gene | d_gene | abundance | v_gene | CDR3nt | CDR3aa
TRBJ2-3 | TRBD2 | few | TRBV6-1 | TGTGCCAGCAGGACTAGCGGGTACGATACGCAGTATTTT | CASRTSGYDTQYF
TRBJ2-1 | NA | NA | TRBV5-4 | TGTGCCAGCAGCTTGATTCCTAGCCGGAGCCACAATGAGCAGTTCTTC | CASSLIPSRSHNEQFF
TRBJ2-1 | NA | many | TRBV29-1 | TGCAGCGTTGAAGATTTAAACGGGTACAATGAGCAGTTCTTC | CSVEDLNGYNEQFF
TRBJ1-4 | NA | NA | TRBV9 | TGTGCCAGCAGCGTAGCACATTCGGCTAATGAAAAACTGTTTTTT | CASSVAHSANEKLFF
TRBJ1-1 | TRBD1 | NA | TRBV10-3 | TGTGCCATCAGTTCGGCGGGACAGGAGGTGGCTTTCTTT | CAISSAGQEVAFF
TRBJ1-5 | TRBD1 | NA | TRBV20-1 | TGCAGTGCTAGAGGCCGGACAGGGGGCTTGAATCAGCCCCAGCATTTT | CSARGRTGGLNQPQHF
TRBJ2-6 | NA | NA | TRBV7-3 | TGTGCCAGCAGCCCCGGACGGTACTCTGGGGCCAACGTCCTGACTTTC | CASSPGRYSGANVLTF
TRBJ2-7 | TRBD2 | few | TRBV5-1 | TGCGCCAGCAGCTGGACTAGCGGGAGCGTCGAGCAGTACTTC | CASSWTSGSVEQYF
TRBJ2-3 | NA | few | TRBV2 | TGTGCCAGCAGTGAACAGGGAAGAGATACGCAGTATTTT | CASSEQGRDTQYF
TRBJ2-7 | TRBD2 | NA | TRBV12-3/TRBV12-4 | TGTGCCAGCAGTACCGGACTAGCGGGGGGCCCAAGTGGCGAGCAGTACTTC | CASSTGLAGGPSGEQYF
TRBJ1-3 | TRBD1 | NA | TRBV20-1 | TGCAGTGCTCACCGCCGGGACAGGTTCTCTGGAAACACCATATATTTT | CSAHRRDRFSGNTIYF
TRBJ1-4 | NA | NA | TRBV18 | TGTGCCAGCTCACCACCTGAATCCGGACCGAATGAAAAACTGTTTTTT | CASSPPESGPNEKLFF
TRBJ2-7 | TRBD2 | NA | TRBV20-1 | TGCAGTGCTAGAGACACGGCTAGCGGGGCCTACGAGCAGTACTTC | CSARDTASGAYEQYF
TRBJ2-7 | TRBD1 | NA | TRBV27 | TGTGCCAGCAGTAGTTGGGACAGGGGCTACGAGCAGTACTTC | CASSSWDRGYEQYF
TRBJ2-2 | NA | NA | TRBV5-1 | TGCGCCAGCAGCGCTAACACCGGGGAGCTGTTTTTT | CASSANTGELFF
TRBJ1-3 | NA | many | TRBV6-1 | TGTGCCAGCAGTGTCACCGTCCGTGTTTCCACCATATATTTT | CASSVTVRVSTIYF
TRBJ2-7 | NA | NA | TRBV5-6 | TGTGCCAGCAGCTTGAGTCAGGGGCTCAACGAGCAGTACTTC | CASSLSQGLNEQYF
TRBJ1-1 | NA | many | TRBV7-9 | TGTGCCAGCAGCTTAGCGGAGGGTACAGCTTTCTTT | CASSLAEGTAFF
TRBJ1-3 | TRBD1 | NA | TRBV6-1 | TGTGCCAGCAGGCCCGGACAGGGGCGAAACACCATATATTTT | CASRPGQGRNTIYF
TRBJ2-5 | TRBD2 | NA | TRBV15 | TGTGCCACCAGCCCCCGACTAGCGGTTTTCGAGACCCAGTACTTC | CATSPRLAVFETQYF
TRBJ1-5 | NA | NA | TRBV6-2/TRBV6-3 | TGTGCCAGCGGAGTAGGCGCTCAGCCCCAGCATTTT | CASGVGAQPQHF
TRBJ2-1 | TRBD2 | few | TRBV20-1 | TGCAGTGCTGGCGCTCGAACTAGCGGGGAGCAGTTCTTC | CSAGARTSGEQFF
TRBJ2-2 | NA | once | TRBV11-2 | TGTGCCAGCAGCGTCCAGACGGGGACGGCCGGGGAGCTGTTTTTT | CASSVQTGTAGELFF
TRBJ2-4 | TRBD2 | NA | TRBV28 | TGTGCCAGCAGTTTATGGACTAGCGGGGGGCAGGGCATTCAGTACTTC | CASSLWTSGGQGIQYF
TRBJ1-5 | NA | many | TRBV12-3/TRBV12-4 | TGTGCCAGCAGTTTAGGAGTAGGGGAGCCCCAGCATTTT | CASSLGVGEPQHF
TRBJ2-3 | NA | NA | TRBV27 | TGTGCCAGCAGGCGGACCCCGGGCGGTAGCACAGATACGCAGTATTTT | CASRRTPGGSTDTQYF
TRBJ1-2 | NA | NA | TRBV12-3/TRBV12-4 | TGTGCTAGCAGTTTATTTCTGGTCCGGGGCTACACCTTC | CASSLFLVRGYTF
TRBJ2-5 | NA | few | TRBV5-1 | TGCGCCAGCAGCGCGGACCAAGAGACCCAGTACTTC | CASSADQETQYF
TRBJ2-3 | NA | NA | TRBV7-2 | TGTGCCAGCAGCCCCCCAGGACCACCAGATACGCAGTATTTT | CASSPPGPPDTQYF
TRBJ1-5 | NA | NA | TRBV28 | TGTGCCAGCAGGGGAACAGCGAGCAATCAGCCCCAGCATTTT | CASRGTASNQPQHF
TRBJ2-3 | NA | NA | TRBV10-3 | TGTGCCATCAGTGAGAAGGTGGGAGGTTTCACAGATACGCAGTATTTT | CAISEKVGGFTDTQYF
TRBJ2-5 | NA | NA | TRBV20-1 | TGCAGTGCTAGAGATGGGGACCACCAAGAGACCCAGTACTTC | CSARDGDHQETQYF
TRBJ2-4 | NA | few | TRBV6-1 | TGTGCCAGCAGTGAAGCTGGGAGTGGGAAAAGCCCTAAAAACATTCAGTACTTC | CASSEAGSGKSPKNIQYF
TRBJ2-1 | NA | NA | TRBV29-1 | TGCAGCGTTGACGGAGGGCCTATTGATTGGTATGAGCAGTTCTTC | CSVDGGPIDWYEQFF
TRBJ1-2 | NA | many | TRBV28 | TGTGCCAGCAGTTTGACCGGGACATCCGGCTACACCTTC | CASSLTGTSGYTF
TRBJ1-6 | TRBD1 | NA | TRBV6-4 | TGTGCCAGCAGGGGGGACAGTCGTCATTCACCCCTCCACTTT | CASRGDSRHSPLHF
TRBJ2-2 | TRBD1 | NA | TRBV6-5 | TGTGCCAGCAGTTCCACAGGGGCGAGCACCGGGGAGCTGTTTTTT | CASSSTGASTGELFF
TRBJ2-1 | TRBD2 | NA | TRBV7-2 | TGTGCCAGCAGCCCGAGCGGGGAAAATGAGCAGTTCTTC | CASSPSGENEQFF
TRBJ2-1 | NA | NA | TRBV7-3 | TGTGCCAGCAGCTTCCAGGGGACCAATGAGCAGTTCTTC | CASSFQGTNEQFF
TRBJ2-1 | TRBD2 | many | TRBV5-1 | TGCGCCAGCAGACGACTAGCGGGAGGAGGGGAGCAGTTCTTC | CASRRLAGGGEQFF
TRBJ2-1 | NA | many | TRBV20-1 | TGCAGTGCTAGGACGAGCTCCTACAATGAGCAGTTCTTC | CSARTSSYNEQFF
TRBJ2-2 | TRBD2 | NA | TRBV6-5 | TGTGCCAGCAGTTTCCGCCTGACTAGCGGGGAGAACACCGGGGAGCTGTTTTTT | CASSFRLTSGENTGELFF
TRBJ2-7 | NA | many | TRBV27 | TGTGCCAGCGCAGGATCGTACGAGCAGTACTTC | CASAGSYEQYF
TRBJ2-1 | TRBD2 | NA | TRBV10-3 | TGTGCCATCAGTTTAACCGGGACTAGCAATGAGCAGTTCTTC | CAISLTGTSNEQFF
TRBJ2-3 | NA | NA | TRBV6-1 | TGTGCCAGCAGTCCCGGGACGGGCCGAAGCACAGATACGCAGTATTTT | CASSPGTGRSTDTQYF
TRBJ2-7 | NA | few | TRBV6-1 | TGTGCCAGCAGTCGGTCCCGGGACGGCTACGAGCAGTACTTC | CASSRSRDGYEQYF
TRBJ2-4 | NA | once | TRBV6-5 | TGTGCCAGCAGTTCTTCTACCGGCGCCAAAAACATTCAGTACTTC | CASSSSTGAKNIQYF
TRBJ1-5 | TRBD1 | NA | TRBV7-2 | TGTGCCAGCAGCCGGACAGGTCTTAATCAGCCCCAGCATTTT | CASSRTGLNQPQHF